This T cell receptor beta chain was found in a study of cytomegalovirus exposure and HLA in healthy donors. About the research overall: An earlier analysis identified 100 million to 130 million unique TCR beta sequences in some 180 million T cells.

The study ran its PCR with 60 Vbeta and 13 Jbeta primers. Data came from immunoSEQ multiplex PCR; TCRdb stores just in-frame clones and leaves some out. The table includes hundreds of thousands of clones, 70% to 90% detected once. General study findings and limits: Cytomegalovirus-associated TCR beta chains were listed, numbering some 150. Indistinguishability led to the exclusion of some V segments, TRBV6-2 and TRBV6-3 included.

On this clone: What it binds is unknown.

This CDR3 is built from 14 residues. V lost 2 bases and J lost 6; bases outside the gene matches: 7. Germline V gene data show CDR1 as SGHNT and CDR2 as YYREEE (reference sequence). The sequenced sample consisted of PBMCs. The source of this sequence is a woman between 18 and 29 years old in good health and CMV-seronegative. This chain uses TRBV5-4 with TRBJ2-7; TRBD2 agrees at 8 bases. The CDR3 loop is CASSFGLAGSEQYF. The CDR3 bases are TGTGCCAGCAGCTTCGGACTAGCCGGTTCCGAGCAGTACTTC.